The 16 T cell receptor beta chains presented below share a single source sample, sequenced in a study of blood T cell repertoires in COVID-19. Only in-frame clones appear in the TCRdb table, and some are missing; sequencing was by immunoSEQ multiplex PCR. The top ten hold 3.6% of the sample, which has around 260,000 clones, 86% seen once. Specimen: peripheral blood. The receptors come from a man between 18 and 35 years old with active or convalescent COVID-19.

V is TRBV6-5 and J is TRBJ1-6, with 8 bases lining up with TRBD1. V was clipped by 6 bases and J by 7 bases; unmatched bases: 8. The CDR3 is 15 amino acids. The germline gives CDR1 MNHEY, CDR2 SVGAGI. CDR3 loop: CASSFSTGDNSPLHF. The CDR3 coding sequence is TGTGCCAGCAGCTTCTCGACAGGGGACAATTCACCCCTCCACTTT.

V gene TRBV27 combines with J gene TRBJ1-5; D not certain. CDR1 and CDR2 from the germline V gene are MNHEY and SMNVEV (reference sequence). Trimming stripped 3 bases from V and 0 bases from J, with 15 bases between. This CDR3 contains 17 residues. The CDR3 DNA follows: TGTGCCAGCAGTTTGGTTTTCGGCGGTAATAGCAATCAGCCCCAGCATTTT. It codes for CASSLVFGGNSNQPQHF.

The CDR3 DNA reads TGTGCCAGCAGCTGGGGGGACAGCCTATATGGCTACACCTTC. It specifies CASSWGDSLYGYTF. V is TRBV14 and J is TRBJ1-2; 7 bases fit TRBD1. This CDR3 is built from 14 residues. The V and J ends lost 5 bases and 5 bases, in that order; junction bases with no gene match: 8. Looked up from germline, CDR1 is SGHDN and CDR2 is FVKESK.

This clone has just a few counts. This chain connects TRBV2 to TRBJ1-5; 10 nucleotides agree with TRBD1. Germline V gene lookup returns CDR1 SNHLY and CDR2 FYNNEI. Germline trimming cut 7 bases from V and 5 bases from J; bases unmatched to any gene: 8. CDR3 length: 15 amino acids. The CDR3 coding sequence is TGTGCCAGCACCTCGACCGGGACAGGGGATCAGCCCCAGCATTTT. As protein: CASTSTGTGDQPQHF.

The J gene is TRBJ1-1, the V gene TRBV29-1; D may be TRBD1 (6 bases). CDR3 length equals 11 residues. Trimming cost V 5 bases and J 10 bases, with 14 bases left between them. Per the germline V gene, CDR1 is SQVTM and CDR2 is ANQGSEA. As DNA, the CDR3 is TGCAGCGTTTATTTACAGGGTACAGCTTTCTTT. Its translation is CSVYLQGTAFF.

This rearrangement joins TRBV29-1 to TRBJ2-7; 8 bases map to TRBD2. From germline, CDR1 is SQVTM and CDR2 ANQGSEA. The CDR3 runs 13 residues. With 7 bases clipped from V and 7 bases from J, the junction kept 12 bases outside the gene matches. CDR3 protein: CSALFAGGREQYF. Here the CDR3 DNA reads TGCAGCGCCCTCTTTGCGGGGGGCCGGGAGCAGTACTTC.

The J gene is TRBJ2-1, the V gene TRBV19, with TRBD2 matching over 9 bases. Trimming took 0 bases from V and 9 from J; bases not matched to a gene: 12. The CDR3 has 17 amino acids. Looked up from germline, CDR1 is LNHDA and CDR2 is SQIVND (reference sequence). The CDR3 loop reads CASSIELAGPPSGEQFF. The CDR3 region has the DNA TGTGCCAGTAGTATAGAGCTAGCGGGGCCTCCTTCGGGTGAGCAGTTCTTC.

This chain connects TRBV5-1 to TRBJ2-1; D uncertain. Trimming pared 0 bases from V and 0 bases from J, leaving 10 bases between. CDR3 length: 16 amino acids. The germline V gene has CDR1 SGHRS and CDR2 YFSETQ. This CDR3 is CASSLGGPPSYNEQFF. In DNA form, the CDR3 reads TGCGCCAGCAGCTTGGGCGGCCCGCCCTCCTACAATGAGCAGTTCTTC.

This clone was seen only once. The chain links TRBV3-1 (or the pseudogene TRBV3-2) to TRBJ2-1; D might be TRBD1 (6 bases). The CDR3 loop spans 15 amino acids. From germline, CDR1 is LGHDT and CDR2 YNNKEL (reference sequence). V lost 1 base and J 5 bases, leaving 12 bases between the germline ends. CDR3 sequence: CASSQVPGVHNEQFF. The CDR3 DNA follows: TGTGCCAGCAGCCAAGTTCCAGGGGTCCACAATGAGCAGTTCTTC.

This rearrangement joins TRBV24-1 to TRBJ1-5, with D unresolved. Trimming shortened V by 2 bases and J by 6 bases, and 7 bases separated the two germline ends. CDR1 KGHDR and CDR2 SFDVKD come from the germline V gene. The CDR3 length is 13 residues. The CDR3 loop is CATSDSLSQPQHF. The CDR3 bases are TGTGCCACCAGTGATTCCCTTAGTCAGCCCCAGCATTTT.

The V and J genes are TRBV25-1 and TRBJ1-4; D might be TRBD1 (5 bases). V lost 8 bases to trimming and J lost 7 bases, with 17 bases between them. The CDR3 consists of 14 residues. Germline values: CDR1 MGHDK, CDR2 SYGVNS. The CDR3 DNA reads TGTGCCAGCGCACCCCGCGGGGGTGGTGAAAAACTGTTTTTT. Its protein is CASAPRGGGEKLFF. Using reference TRBV25-1 and TRBJ1-4 for the parts outside the CDR3, the full variable domain is EADIYQTPRYLVIGTGKKITLECSQTMGHDKMYWYQQDPGMELHLIHYSYGVNSTEKGDLSSESTVSRIRTEHFPLTLESARPSHTSQYLCASAPRGGGEKLFFGSGTQLSVL.

The rearrangement links TRBV5-1 to TRBJ2-3; 7 bases fit TRBD1. The CDR3 sequence is 13 residues long. Germline V gene data show CDR1 as SGHRS and CDR2 as YFSETQ. The V and J ends lost 4 bases and 1 base, in that order; junction bases with no gene match: 0. The CDR3: CASSQGGTDTQYF. DNA of the CDR3: TGCGCCAGCAGCCAGGGGGGCACAGATACGCAGTATTTT. Based on the CDR3 plus reference TRBV5-1 and TRBJ2-3, the full variable domain is KAGVTQTPRYLIKTRGQQVTLSCSPISGHRSVSWYQQTPGQGLQFLFEYFSETQRNKGNFPGRFSGRQFSNSRSEMNVSTLELGDSALYLCASSQGGTDTQYFGPGTRLTVL.

V gene TRBV12-5 combines with J gene TRBJ2-1, with 13 bases that match TRBD2. This CDR3 region has 16 residues. Germline trimming cut 0 bases from V and 9 bases from J; bases unmatched to any gene: 5. CDR1 is LGHNT and CDR2 is FRNRAP in the germline V gene. In DNA form, the CDR3 reads TGTGCTAGTGGTTTGGTACTAGCGGGAGGGCGTCGTGAGCAGTTCTTC. Residues: CASGLVLAGGRREQFF.

This clone turned up a few times. The chain has TRBV6-2 or TRBV6-3 and TRBJ2-7; 7 positions match TRBD1. Germline loops: CDR1 MNHEY, CDR2 SVGEGT. The CDR3 loop spans 14 amino acids. The ends lost 2 bases at V and 6 bases at J; junction bases unmatched: 7. CDR3 region: CASSYQGVGFEQYF. CDR3 coding DNA: TGTGCCAGCAGTTACCAGGGGGTGGGGTTCGAGCAGTACTTC.

This chain's CDR3 is CASSRELRGQGGGYTF. DNA for the CDR3: TGTGCCAGCAGTCGCGAATTACGAGGACAGGGCGGAGGCTACACCTTC. V and J are TRBV27 and TRBJ1-2, with 8 bases matching TRBD1. J was trimmed by 8 bases and V by 5 bases; bases with no gene match: 16. CDR1 is MNHEY, CDR2 SMNVEV, per germline (reference sequence). The CDR3 contains 16 residues.

The chain employs TRBV30 and TRBJ2-3; 11 bases align to TRBD2. The V and J ends lost 2 bases and 2 bases, in that order; junction bases with no gene match: 12. The length of the CDR3 is 18 residues. Germline V gives CDR1 GTSNPN, CDR2 SVGIG (reference sequence). DNA for the CDR3: TGTGCCTGGAGTCCGGGACTAGCGGACACAAGGAACACAGATACGCAGTATTTT. Residues: CAWSPGLADTRNTDTQYF.